This T cell receptor (beta chain) originates from a study of blood T cells in healthy people across ages. Isolating PBMCs gave at least 6.5 million of these cells per sample. From germline, CDR1 is SEHNR and CDR2 FQNEAQ (reference sequence). The CDR3 loop spans 15 amino acids. Trimming took 5 bases from V and 2 from J, leaving 14 bases between them. The study's findings and limits: Shifts in expanded clonotypes may have been confounded by donor CMV status, which was unknown. Per million T cells, the diversity of TCR beta decreased roughly linearly as age advanced.

On this clonotype itself: What it binds is unknown.

Together with a sample-barcoded 5' primer, a J-beta primer mix was included in a second PCR lasting roughly 6 to 12 cycles. Per sample, CDR3-containing paired-end reads numbered at least 3 million. TCRdb re-called the 5' RACE reads through MiXCR, storing one row per CDR3 protein. Among around 850,000 distinct CDR3 sequences listed, approximately 35% were seen once. The TCR comes from a man aged 18 to 29 in good health. The V and J genes are TRBV7-9 and TRBJ2-3; possible D gene TRBD2, 5 bases. The source material was blood. In DNA, the CDR3 is TGTGCCAGCAGCCCTAAGGGAGCTTACACAGATACGCAGTATTTT. Residues: CASSPKGAYTDTQYF. The variable domain in full, with the rest retrieved from reference TRBV7-9 and TRBJ2-3, is DTGVSQNPRHKITKRGQNVTFRCDPISEHNRLYWYRQTLGQGPEFLTYFQNEAQLEKSRLLSDRFSAERPKGSFSTLEIQRTEQGDSAMYLCASSPKGAYTDTQYFGPGTRLTVL.